Given below is one T cell receptor (beta chain) in context. Its antigen is as yet unknown. The identical CDR3 is also encoded by other nucleotide sequences in the sample. This sample stems from a study of cytomegalovirus exposure and HLA in healthy donors. PCR involved 60 Vbeta and 13 Jbeta primers. Authors' data handling: The authors later counted tens of millions of unique TCR beta chains, 9 million to 12 million of them shared. Assay used: immunoSEQ multiplex PCR; TCRdb lists only in-frame clones, some missing. The V and J calls and clone size come from that table; D and trimming were worked out from the DNA. The table includes about 54,000 clones, approximately 82% detected once. Study observations and caveats: HLA allele associations emerged for around 16,000 TCR beta sequences in a later analysis, at 0.05 false discovery rate.

This CDR3 is built from 15 residues. Per the germline V gene, CDR1 is SGHRS and CDR2 is YFSETQ. With V trimmed by 0 bases and J by 4 bases, 2 bases remained unmatched. Sequenced: PBMCs. The chain couples TRBV5-1 to TRBJ2-7; TRBD2 matches at 12 bases. The source of this sequence is a woman aged 18-29 years in good health and CMV-seronegative. The CDR3, as DNA: TGCGCCAGCAGCTTGGGGACTAGCGGGATATACGAGCAGTACTTC. Its protein is CASSLGTSGIYEQYF.